This TCR beta chain came from a study of T cell responses to AZD1222 COVID-19 vaccine. Doses given second, at about 4 or about 12 weeks, were pooled. The CDR3 length is 17 residues. With 8 bases clipped from V and 5 bases from J, the junction kept 21 bases outside the gene matches. Per germline, CDR1 SQVTM and CDR2 ANQGSEA. With regard to this clone: The antigen is undetermined.

The study, taken as a whole, reports: The study found vaccine-associated CD4 TCRs spanning spike, dominant at 160-218 and 743-854. The study found Spike-specific TCR breadth and depth rose after two AZD1222 doses.

Profiled with immunoSEQ multiplex PCR; TCRdb holds only in-frame clones, not every one. The repertoire includes approximately 140,000 clones, 92% of them detected once, and 9% to 9.5% sits in the top ten. This rearrangement joins TRBV29-1 to TRBJ2-3; 8 bases fit TRBD2. The TCR was taken from an adult who received the AZD1222 COVID-19 vaccine. This specimen consisted of peripheral blood, obtained 28 days after the second AZD1222 dose. The CDR3 protein is CSPHPPIGWAGGDTQYF. The CDR3 DNA follows: TGCAGCCCTCACCCCCCGATAGGGTGGGCGGGAGGAGATACGCAGTATTTT.